Below, 31 T cell receptor beta chains from the same sample are listed, as sequenced in a study of cytomegalovirus exposure and HLA in healthy donors. This PCR relied on a set of 60 Vbeta primers and 13 Jbeta primers. The method was immunoSEQ multiplex PCR; TCRdb's version includes in-frame clones alone and lacks a portion of them. Its clone listing holds under 130,000 clones. Sequenced input: PBMCs. The receptors here all came from a man aged 50 to 60 in good health and CMV-seronegative.

The V gene is TRBV4-1, the J gene TRBJ2-3; TRBD2 matches at 8 bases. The germline CDR1 and CDR2 sequences are MGHRA and YSYEKL. Losses at the gene ends were 1 base for V and 6 bases for J; bases not matched to a gene: 6. The CDR3 loop spans 15 amino acids. The CDR3 DNA follows: TGCGCCAGCAGCCAAGGTGGGTTAGCGGGGGATACGCAGTATTTT. Protein: CASSQGGLAGDTQYF.

This chain uses TRBV6-6 with TRBJ1-1; D is ambiguous. The CDR3 extends over 14 amino acids. Germline-derived CDR1 and CDR2 are MNHNY and SVGAGI (reference sequence). V lost 0 bases to trimming and J lost 3 bases, with 8 bases between them. CDR3: CASSYSSGDTEAFF. CDR3 nucleotide sequence: TGTGCCAGCAGTTACTCATCCGGGGACACTGAAGCTTTCTTT.

Regarding this clone: The identical CDR3 is also encoded by other nucleotide sequences in the sample. This chain connects TRBV19 to TRBJ2-1; no definite D call. V lost 3 bases, J lost 7 bases, and 4 bases lay in between. This CDR3 has 11 residues. CDR1 LNHDA and CDR2 SQIVND come from the germline V gene (reference sequence). CDR3 residues: CASSISNEQFF. CDR3 coding DNA: TGTGCCAGTAGTATCTCTAATGAGCAGTTCTTC.

V usage is TRBV7-6 and J usage is TRBJ2-5, with D possibly matching TRBD1 (6 bases). Germline CDR1 reads SGHVS; CDR2 reads FNYEAQ. The CDR3 is 12 amino acids. V shed 4 bases and J shed 7 bases, with 10 bases lying between them. The CDR3 sequence: CASSSPRGTQYF. The DNA for the CDR3 is TGTGCCAGCAGCTCGCCCAGGGGGACCCAGTACTTC.

The CDR3: CAIDTGFGELFF. As DNA, the CDR3 is TGTGCCATCGATACAGGGTTCGGGGAGCTGTTTTTT. The chain carries TRBV11-1 and TRBJ2-2, with D perhaps TRBD1 (6 bases). Trimming left V 10 bases short and J 7 bases short, with 13 bases between. This CDR3 contains 12 residues. Germline V gives CDR1 SGHAT, CDR2 FQDESV (reference sequence).

The chain recombines TRBV7-3 with TRBJ1-2, with D possibly being TRBD1 (5 bases). CDR1 and CDR2 (germline): SGHTA, FQGTGA. The CDR3 is 14 residues long. V was pared by 0 bases and J by 12 bases, with 17 bases between. CDR3 loop: CASSLTGQGTLHTF. CDR3 nucleotide sequence: TGTGCCAGCAGCTTAACGGGGCAGGGAACGCTGCACACCTTC.

This chain connects TRBV9 to TRBJ1-1, with D tentatively TRBD1 (5 bases). This CDR3 has 15 residues. The ends were cut back, 0 bases at V and 1 base at J, with 10 bases in the middle. The germline V gene has CDR1 SGDLS and CDR2 YYNGEE. The CDR3 DNA reads TGTGCCAGCAGCGTAGATCCAGGGAAGAACACTGAAGCTTTCTTT. Its translation: CASSVDPGKNTEAFF.

The V and J genes are TRBV5-4 and TRBJ2-3, with D uncertain. This CDR3 region has 14 residues. V lost 5 bases and J 1 base, leaving 11 bases between the germline ends. Germline CDR1 reads SGHNT; CDR2 reads YYREEE (reference sequence). The DNA for the CDR3 is TGTGCCAGCAGTCCCTTGCCAGGCACAGATACGCAGTATTTT. This sequence encodes CASSPLPGTDTQYF.

Concerning this clone: The sample has other DNA sequences that encode this CDR3 too. The chain links TRBV6-5 to TRBJ1-2, with D unclear. CDR1 is MNHEY and CDR2 is SVGAGI in the germline V gene. V was pared by 4 bases and J by 7 bases, with 10 bases between. The CDR3 is made up of 12 amino acids. The CDR3 sequence: CASSSSGVGYTF. The CDR3 DNA reads as TGTGCCAGCAGTTCCTCCGGGGTTGGCTACACCTTC.

The chain combines TRBV18 with TRBJ1-6; TRBD1 aligns across 7 bases. V shed 5 bases, J shed 8 bases, and the junction held 3 bases outside the gene matches. The CDR3 has 13 amino acids. Germline V gene data show CDR1 as KGHSH and CDR2 as LQKENI. CDR3 nucleotides: TGTGCCAGCTCAGTCGACAGGGATTCACCCCTCCACTTT. This codes for CASSVDRDSPLHF.

The chain has TRBV5-1 and TRBJ2-5; D call uncertain. The CDR3 totals 16 residues. V lost 4 bases and J lost 2, with 18 bases in between. Germline V CDR1 and CDR2: SGHRS, YFSETQ. CDR3 sequence: CASSPPHGGLQETQYF. In nucleotides, the CDR3 is TGCGCCAGCAGCCCGCCCCATGGCGGCCTTCAAGAGACCCAGTACTTC.

The rearrangement joins TRBV19 to TRBJ2-2; 9 nucleotides align to TRBD1. Looked up from germline, CDR1 is LNHDA and CDR2 is SQIVND (reference sequence). V was pared by 10 bases and J by 1 base, with 7 bases of the junction left unmatched. This CDR3 has 15 amino acids. The CDR3 DNA reads TGTGCCACCCAACCGGGACAGGGGAACACCGGGGAGCTGTTTTTT. Protein: CATQPGQGNTGELFF. Combining the CDR3 with reference TRBV19 and TRBJ2-2 gives the whole variable domain DGGITQSPKYLFRKEGQNVTLSCEQNLNHDAMYWYRQDPGQGLRLIYYSQIVNDFQKGDIAEGYSVSREKKESFPLTVTSAQKNPTAFYLCATQPGQGNTGELFFGEGSRLTVL.

The chain joins TRBV7-2 to TRBJ2-1; TRBD1 matches 10 bases. CDR3 length: 18 amino acids. Germline-derived CDR1 and CDR2 are SGHTA and FQGNSA. The V and J ends lost 1 base and 4 bases, in that order; junction bases with no gene match: 10. DNA of the CDR3: TGTGCCAGCAGCTTAGTAGGGGGAGTGGACAGGGGGTACAATGAGCAGTTCTTC. Protein product: CASSLVGGVDRGYNEQFF.

The chain combines TRBV7-2 with TRBJ2-2; TRBD2 matches at 7 bases. V lost 6 bases, J lost 3 bases, and 7 bases stayed unmatched. The CDR3 extends over 15 amino acids. CDR1 and CDR2 from the germline V gene are SGHTA and FQGNSA. The CDR3 DNA sequence: TGTGCCAGCAGGCCAGCGGGGTCCCACACCGGGGAGCTGTTTTTT. Its translation: CASRPAGSHTGELFF.

This sequence joins TRBV4-3 and TRBJ1-3; D is undetermined. V shed 0 bases and J shed 0 bases, with 6 bases lying between them. Per germline, CDR1 LGHNA and CDR2 YSLEER. This CDR3 contains 15 residues. CDR3 sequence reads: CASSQEYYSGNTIYF. CDR3 nucleotide sequence: TGCGCCAGCAGCCAAGAGTATTACTCTGGAAACACCATATATTTT.

The chain employs TRBV5-6 and TRBJ1-1; D is uncertain. CDR3 length: 11 amino acids. Germline V gene lookup returns CDR1 SGHDT and CDR2 YYEEEE. V lost 4 bases to trimming and J lost 5 bases, with 6 bases between them. The CDR3 protein is CASSRWTEAFF. CDR3 bases: TGTGCCAGCAGCCGGTGGACTGAAGCTTTCTTT.

The DNA of the CDR3 is TGTGCCACCCTTAGGACTAGCGGGAGTTATGAGCAGTTCTTC. Its protein is CATLRTSGSYEQFF. The chain joins TRBV6-6 to TRBJ2-1; 13 bases are a match to TRBD2. Losses at the gene ends were 10 bases for V and 8 bases for J; bases not matched to a gene: 8. Looked up from germline, CDR1 is MNHNY and CDR2 is SVGAGI (reference sequence). The CDR3 has 14 amino acids.

This sequence joins TRBV5-1 and TRBJ1-2; the D is unclear. The CDR3 is made up of 14 amino acids. The germline CDR1 and CDR2 sequences are SGHRS and YFSETQ. Trimming took off 6 bases at V and 0 bases at J, with 12 bases between the two ends. In nucleotides, the CDR3 is TGCGCCAGCACCCCTCGGGGTGCTAACTATGGCTACACCTTC. This translates into CASTPRGANYGYTF.

The chain recombines TRBV6-1 with TRBJ2-7, with D maybe TRBD2 (6 bases). The CDR3 has 13 amino acids. CDR1 is MNHNS, CDR2 SASEGT, per germline. V shed 6 bases and J shed 2 bases, with 11 bases lying between them. The CDR3 bases are TGTGCCAGCAGGACCGGGGGTCCCTACGAGCAGTACTTC. Protein product: CASRTGGPYEQYF.

The chain employs TRBV28 and TRBJ2-7, with D possibly being TRBD1 (5 bases). Germline-derived CDR1 and CDR2 are MDHEN and SYDVKM. V was shortened by 3 bases and J by 5 bases, with 11 bases between the two germline ends. The CDR3 sequence is 13 residues long. CDR3 amino acids: CASSLGFRDEQYF. CDR3 sequence (DNA): TGTGCCAGCAGTTTGGGTTTCAGGGACGAGCAGTACTTC.

The gene calls are TRBV13 and TRBJ1-1, with no clear D. The CDR3 is made up of 13 amino acids. Per the germline V gene, CDR1 is PRHDT and CDR2 is FYEKMQ (reference sequence). Trimming took 3 bases from V and 1 from J, leaving 6 bases between them. The CDR3 reads CASSFTQNTEAFF. The CDR3 DNA reads TGTGCCAGCAGCTTTACACAGAACACTGAAGCTTTCTTT.

The chain joins TRBV6-6 to TRBJ2-1, with TRBD2 matching 8 bases. There are 16 residues in the CDR3. Germline CDR1 reads MNHNY; CDR2 reads SVGAGI (reference sequence). V trimming: 4 bases; J trimming: 2 bases; junction bases outside the gene matches: 7. The CDR3 loop is CASSSMGRGAYNEQFF. The CDR3 nucleotides are TGTGCCAGCAGTTCCATGGGGCGGGGGGCCTACAATGAGCAGTTCTTC.

The chain has TRBV7-6 and TRBJ1-2; 8 bases align to TRBD1. Per germline, CDR1 SGHVS and CDR2 FNYEAQ. There are 14 residues in the CDR3. V lost 2 bases to trimming and J lost 4 bases; unmatched junction nucleotides: 3. The CDR3 DNA sequence: TGTGCCAGCAGCTTACTCACAGGGGGCTATGGCTACACCTTC. Residues: CASSLLTGGYGYTF.

The rearrangement links TRBV11-3 to TRBJ2-2; 7 bases map to TRBD1. V lost 4 bases, J lost 4 bases, and 9 bases stayed unmatched. Germline V gives CDR1 SGHNT, CDR2 YENEEA. The CDR3 covers 16 residues. DNA of the CDR3: TGTGCCAGCAGCTATAACAGGGGAATCAGCACCGGGGAGCTGTTTTTT. As protein: CASSYNRGISTGELFF.

The V call is TRBV7-9, the J call TRBJ1-4, with 8 positions matching TRBD1. The CDR3 contains 14 residues. Losses at the gene ends were 5 bases for V and 3 bases for J; bases not matched to a gene: 2. The germline V gene has CDR1 SEHNR and CDR2 FQNEAQ (reference sequence). CDR3 DNA sequence: TGTGCCAGCAGCCGGACAGGGCCTAATGAAAAACTGTTTTTT. Encoded protein: CASSRTGPNEKLFF. Based on the CDR3 plus reference TRBV7-9 and TRBJ1-4, the full variable domain is DTGVSQNPRHKITKRGQNVTFRCDPISEHNRLYWYRQTLGQGPEFLTYFQNEAQLEKSRLLSDRFSAERPKGSFSTLEIQRTEQGDSAMYLCASSRTGPNEKLFFGSGTQLSVL.

The chain has TRBV19 and TRBJ1-1; no clear D. Germline CDR1 and CDR2: LNHDA and SQIVND (reference sequence). The CDR3 runs to 16 residues. Trimming removed 7 bases at V and 4 bases at J, with 22 bases between. The CDR3 nucleotides read TGTGCCAGTACACGTTACAGAGGCACTCGGGGCACTGAAGCTTTCTTT. Amino acid sequence: CASTRYRGTRGTEAFF.

In nucleotides, the CDR3 is TGTGCCACTGCGACAGGGGTGAACACTGAAGCTTTCTTT. Protein product: CATATGVNTEAFF. The chain couples TRBV27 to TRBJ1-1; 8 bases match TRBD1. Germline V gene data show CDR1 as MNHEY and CDR2 as SMNVEV (reference sequence). There are 13 residues in the CDR3. V dropped 10 bases and J dropped 0; count of bases not matched to a gene: 4.

This chain links TRBV30 with TRBJ1-5; possibly TRBD1 for D (5 bases). V was clipped by 0 bases and J by 2 bases, with 14 bases between them. The CDR3 is made up of 16 amino acids. The germline V gene has CDR1 GTSNPN and CDR2 SVGIG (reference sequence). CDR3 region: CAWSVQSDSRNQPQHF. The CDR3 DNA sequence: TGTGCCTGGAGTGTCCAGTCCGACAGCCGCAATCAGCCCCAGCATTTT.

The V and J genes are TRBV19 and TRBJ1-5; the match to TRBD1 covers 7 bases. The CDR3 length is 15 residues. V was pared by 2 bases and J by 0 bases, with 1 base of the junction left unmatched. From germline, CDR1 is LNHDA and CDR2 SQIVND (reference sequence). Written as DNA, the CDR3 is TGTGCCAGTAGTATACAGGGGGGTAGCAATCAGCCCCAGCATTTT. Encoded protein: CASSIQGGSNQPQHF.

The chain couples TRBV4-1 to TRBJ1-2, with a tentative D call TRBD1 (6 bases). Trimming left V 4 bases short and J 0 bases short, with 18 bases between. The CDR3 has 17 amino acids. Per germline, CDR1 MGHRA and CDR2 YSYEKL. CDR3 DNA: TGCGCCAGCAGCCCACGGGGAGGGGGTACAGCTAACTATGGCTACACCTTC. As protein: CASSPRGGGTANYGYTF.

The chain carries TRBV15 and TRBJ2-1; possibly TRBD1 for D (5 bases). CDR3 length: 14 residues. Germline assignment: CDR1 LNHNV and CDR2 YYDKDF (reference sequence). Between the trimmed V and J ends, which lost 3 bases and 6 bases, there was a span of 12 bases. CDR3 in amino acids: CATSRARDFNEQFF. DNA for the CDR3: TGTGCCACCAGCAGGGCCAGGGATTTCAATGAGCAGTTCTTC. Looking up the rest from reference TRBV15 and TRBJ2-1 gives the full variable domain: DAMVIQNPRYQVTQFGKPVTLSCSQTLNHNVMYWYQQKSSQAPKLLFHYYDKDFNNEADTPDNFQSRRPNTSFCFLDIRSPGLGDTAMYLCATSRARDFNEQFFGPGTRLTVL.